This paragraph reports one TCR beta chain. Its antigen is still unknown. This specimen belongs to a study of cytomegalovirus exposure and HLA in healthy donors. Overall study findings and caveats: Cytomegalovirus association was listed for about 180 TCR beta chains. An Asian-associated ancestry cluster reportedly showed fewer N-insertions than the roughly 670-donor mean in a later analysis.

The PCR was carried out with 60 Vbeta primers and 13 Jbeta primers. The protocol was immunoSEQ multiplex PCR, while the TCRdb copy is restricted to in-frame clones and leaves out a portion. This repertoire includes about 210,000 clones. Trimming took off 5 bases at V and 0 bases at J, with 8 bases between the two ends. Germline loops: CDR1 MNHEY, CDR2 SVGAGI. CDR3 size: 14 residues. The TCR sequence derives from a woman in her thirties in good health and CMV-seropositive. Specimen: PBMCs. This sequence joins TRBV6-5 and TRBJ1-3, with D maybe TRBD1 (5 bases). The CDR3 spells CASSRDSSGNTIYF. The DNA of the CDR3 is TGTGCCAGCAGTCGCGACAGCTCTGGAAACACCATATATTTT.